This TCR beta chain was captured in a study of shared clonotypes between healthy human individuals. All donors qualified as healthy HIV-negative adults and had experienced no recent acute infections or vaccinations. Researchers partitioned CD4+ cells into CD45RA+ naive and CD45RA-negative memory subsets. Each subset's genomic DNA was shared equally among a number of immunoSEQ plates. Using immunoSEQ multiplex PCR, the repertoire was profiled, and TCRdb retains in-frame clones only, with some absent. The data hold about 960,000 clones, with over 75% observed a single time. Per the germline V gene, CDR1 is MDHEN and CDR2 is SYDVKM. V was pared by 6 bases and J by 7 bases, with 7 bases of the junction left unmatched. The CDR3 contains 15 residues.

What was sequenced was memory CD4+ T cells sorted from blood. As to subset: CD45RA-negative fraction. The chain couples TRBV28 to TRBJ2-4, with 12 nucleotides matching TRBD1. The TCR was taken from a man younger than 35 in good health. The CDR3 nucleotides read TGTGCCAGCAGGGGACAGGGGGCTGTAGGGAACATTCAGTACTTC. Translation: CASRGQGAVGNIQYF.